A single sample is the source of the 30 T cell receptor beta chains below, sequenced in a study of Ad26.COV2.S vaccination and SARS-CoV-2 variants. Generated by immunoSEQ multiplex PCR, the TCRdb table keeps only in-frame clones and is missing some. The profile shows 350,000 to 500,000 clones, over 75% of them singletons. As for treatment: roughly 18 received Ad26.COV2.S at low or high dose, single or two shots; about 5 received placebo; per-sample allocation not given. Samples were taken on day 63 after the first vaccine or placebo injection. The material sequenced was peripheral blood, taken in a trial of Ad26.COV2.S vaccine versus placebo. These receptors originate from a person between 18 and 65 years old who received the Ad26.COV2.S COVID-19 vaccine or a placebo.

The rearrangement joins TRBV6-1 to TRBJ1-1; TRBD1 matches 7 bases. With V trimmed by 7 bases and J by 1 base, 3 bases remained unmatched. Germline-derived CDR1 and CDR2 are MNHNS and SASEGT. CDR3 length: 13 amino acids. The CDR3 DNA sequence: TGTGCCAGCACAACAGGGGCGAACACTGAAGCTTTCTTT. Translated, it gives CASTTGANTEAFF.

The chain links TRBV7-8 to TRBJ2-7; weak D call: TRBD2 (7 bases). CDR3 length: 14 amino acids. The V gene lost 9 bases and the J gene lost 2 bases, with 17 bases spanning the gap. Germline lookup yields CDR1 SGHVS and CDR2 FQNEAQ. Here the CDR3 DNA reads TGTGCCAGTCAAAGGGCGGGGGCGGCCTACGAGCAGTACTTC. It is translated as CASQRAGAAYEQYF.

The rearrangement uses TRBV28 and TRBJ1-6, with TRBD1 as a possible D gene (5 bases). CDR3 size: 13 residues. Trimming removed 5 bases from V and 7 bases from J, with 9 bases in between. Germline CDR1 is MDHEN and CDR2 is SYDVKM. The CDR3 sequence is CASSRGANSPLHF. The CDR3 region has the DNA TGTGCCAGCAGTAGAGGGGCAAATTCACCCCTCCACTTT.

This clone has only one observation. The chain has TRBV19 and TRBJ2-5; tentative D call: TRBD2 (5 bases). The CDR3 totals 14 residues. V lost 1 base and J 3 bases, leaving 9 bases between the germline ends. Per germline, CDR1 LNHDA and CDR2 SQIVND (reference sequence). Written as DNA, the CDR3 is TGTGCCAGTAGTATAGTCTTGAGGGAAGAGACCCAGTACTTC. This gives the protein CASSIVLREETQYF.

V usage is TRBV29-1 and J usage is TRBJ2-3; TRBD2 agrees at 7 bases. This CDR3 has 17 residues. J lost 3 bases, V lost 0 bases, and 12 bases had no gene match. The germline V gene encodes CDR1 SQVTM and CDR2 ANQGSEA. For the CDR3, the DNA is TGCAGCGTTGAAGATCTTGGGGGGGGAGGTTTAACAGATACGCAGTATTTT. Residues: CSVEDLGGGGLTDTQYF.

This sequence joins TRBV28 and TRBJ1-5, with a possible D match to TRBD1 (5 bases). Per the germline V gene, CDR1 is MDHEN and CDR2 is SYDVKM. The CDR3 sequence is 13 residues long. The V end lost 2 bases, the J end lost 7 bases, and 9 bases lay between the germline ends. DNA of the CDR3: TGTGCCAGCAGTTTACAGGGTAGGCAGCCCCAGCATTTT. As protein: CASSLQGRQPQHF.

J is TRBJ2-5 and V is TRBV18; TRBD2 aligns across 12 bases. Germline-derived CDR1 and CDR2 are KGHSH and LQKENI. The V and J ends lost 3 bases and 0 bases, in that order; junction bases with no gene match: 8. The CDR3 is 18 amino acids. CDR3 DNA: TGTGCCAGCTCACCTATGACTAGCGGGGGTGTCCACCAAGAGACCCAGTACTTC. It codes for CASSPMTSGGVHQETQYF.

This chain uses TRBV19 with TRBJ1-5, with unresolved D. Germline V lookup: CDR1 LNHDA, CDR2 SQIVND (reference sequence). The CDR3 is 16 residues long. Trimming removed 3 bases at V and 2 bases at J, with 14 bases between. The CDR3 is CASSMARDVGNQPQHF. CDR3 DNA: TGTGCCAGTAGTATGGCGAGGGATGTGGGCAATCAGCCCCAGCATTTT.

This clone occurred a few times. This chain links TRBV11-2 with TRBJ2-1; D call uncertain. Trimming cost V 5 bases and J 5 bases, with 10 bases left between them. CDR3 length equals 13 residues. CDR1 is SGHAT and CDR2 is FQNNGV in the germline V gene. The CDR3 sequence: CASSISRDNEQFF. The CDR3 nucleotides are TGTGCCAGCAGCATATCCCGGGACAATGAGCAGTTCTTC.

The V call is TRBV29-1, the J call TRBJ1-2; D is unclear. The CDR3 consists of 12 residues. Looked up from germline, CDR1 is SQVTM and CDR2 is ANQGSEA. The V end lost 6 bases, the J end lost 8 bases, and 16 bases lay between the germline ends. CDR3 bases: TGCAGCGTGGACGGTCGGAAACAAGGCTACACCTTC. Protein: CSVDGRKQGYTF.

The chain uses TRBV24-1 and TRBJ2-1, with 16 positions matching TRBD2. CDR1 and CDR2 (germline): KGHDR, SFDVKD. CDR3 length equals 19 residues. The J segment lost 3 bases and the V segment lost 4 bases, leaving 8 bases of the junction unmatched. The CDR3 sequence is CATSDPGTSGGALYNEQFF. CDR3 coding DNA: TGTGCCACCAGTGACCCCGGGACTAGCGGGGGGGCTCTCTACAATGAGCAGTTCTTC.

The chain links TRBV6-2 or TRBV6-3 to TRBJ1-2; D unclear. V was trimmed by 2 bases and J by 7 bases, leaving 11 bases between them. CDR1 is MNHEY, CDR2 SVGEGT, per germline. This CDR3 is 13 amino acids long. This CDR3 reads CASSYDGEGGYTF. The CDR3 DNA follows: TGTGCCAGCAGTTACGATGGGGAAGGTGGCTACACCTTC.

This rearrangement joins TRBV7-2 to TRBJ1-1; the D is unclear. V was cut by 1 base and J by 0 bases, with 9 bases left in between. This CDR3 contains 15 residues. The germline V gene encodes CDR1 SGHTA and CDR2 FQGNSA. As DNA, the CDR3 is TGTGCCAGCAGCTTAGTAGGGCAGATGAACACTGAAGCTTTCTTT. Translating gives CASSLVGQMNTEAFF.

Details on this clone: A read error may produce the germline difference seen at one junction end. The rearrangement links TRBV7-2 to TRBJ1-1; D not certain. Germline values: CDR1 SGHTA, CDR2 FQGNSA. The CDR3 totals 12 residues. The CDR3 spells CASSLDIARQSF. CDR3 bases: TGTGCCAGCAGCTTAGATATTGCCCGGCAGTCTTTT.

The genes are TRBV30 and TRBJ2-3, with D tentatively TRBD1 or TRBD2 (6 bases each). Trimming took off 6 bases at V and 4 bases at J, with 20 bases between the two ends. The germline gives CDR1 GTSNPN, CDR2 SVGIG (reference sequence). The length of the CDR3 is 15 residues. The CDR3 sequence is CACPLVSGASDTQYF. In DNA, the CDR3 is TGTGCCTGTCCCTTGGTTTCGGGGGCCTCAGATACGCAGTATTTT.

The V gene is TRBV4-3, the J gene TRBJ2-2; D is perhaps TRBD2 (5 bases). Germline lookup yields CDR1 LGHNA and CDR2 YSLEER. Between the trimmed V and J ends, which lost 4 bases and 6 bases, there was a span of 12 bases. The CDR3 totals 14 residues. The CDR3: CASSPGGGAGELFF. For the CDR3, the DNA is TGCGCCAGCAGCCCCGGCGGAGGAGCCGGGGAGCTGTTTTTT.

The CDR3 region has the DNA TGTGCCAGCAGGCATCCACAGGGGTACACTGAAGCTTTCTTT. It encodes CASRHPQGYTEAFF. The rearrangement links TRBV11-2 to TRBJ1-1; 7 bases are a match to TRBD1. The CDR3 covers 14 residues. In germline, CDR1 is SGHAT, CDR2 FQNNGV. J lost 3 bases, V lost 6 bases, and 7 bases had no gene match.

The chain uses TRBV5-8 and TRBJ2-3; D possibly uses TRBD1 or TRBD2 (6 bases each). V was clipped by 4 bases and J by 5 bases, with 11 bases between them. Germline assignment: CDR1 SGHTS and CDR2 YDEGEE. CDR3 size: 13 residues. The CDR3 DNA is TGTGCCAGCAGCCCCGGGGGCCGAGATACGCAGTATTTT. Its translation is CASSPGGRDTQYF.

The J gene is TRBJ2-1, the V gene TRBV5-6, with 7 bases fitting TRBD1. The J segment lost 4 bases and the V segment lost 5 bases, leaving 12 bases of the junction unmatched. CDR1 is SGHDT, CDR2 YYEEEE, per germline. The CDR3 is 16 residues long. The CDR3 sequence: CASSSGPGQWYNEQFF. The DNA for the CDR3 is TGTGCCAGCAGTTCGGGACCGGGACAGTGGTACAATGAGCAGTTCTTC.

The chain recombines TRBV7-8 with TRBJ2-3; TRBD2 might be the D (5 bases). Looked up from germline, CDR1 is SGHVS and CDR2 is FQNEAQ. This CDR3 spans 12 amino acids. V dropped 5 bases and J dropped 5 bases, with 8 bases sitting between them. This CDR3 reads CASSPRGDTQYF. DNA of the CDR3: TGTGCCAGCAGCCCCCGGGGAGATACGCAGTATTTT.

The rearrangement joins TRBV2 to TRBJ1-1; weak D call: TRBD1 (5 bases). The V gene lost 4 bases and the J gene lost 1 base, with 10 bases spanning the gap. Germline V gene sequence: CDR1 SNHLY, CDR2 FYNNEI. CDR3 length: 14 residues. The CDR3 is CASSGQMRNTEAFF. The CDR3 DNA reads TGTGCCAGCAGTGGACAGATGAGGAACACTGAAGCTTTCTTT. Drawing the rest from reference TRBV2 and TRBJ1-1, the complete variable domain is EPEVTQTPSHQVTQMGQEVILRCVPISNHLYFYWYRQILGQKVEFLVSFYNNEISEKSEIFDDQFSVERPDGSNFTLKIRSTKLEDSAMYFCASSGQMRNTEAFFGQGTRLTVV.

The genes are TRBV19 and TRBJ1-2, with 9 bases lining up with TRBD1. Looked up from germline, CDR1 is LNHDA and CDR2 is SQIVND (reference sequence). The CDR3 contains 14 residues. The J segment lost 2 bases and the V segment lost 7 bases, leaving 5 bases of the junction unmatched. In nucleotides, the CDR3 is TGTGCCAGTAAGGAAGGACAGGGGAACTATGGCTACACCTTC. Protein sequence: CASKEGQGNYGYTF. Full variable domain (rest looked up from reference TRBV19 and TRBJ1-2): DGGITQSPKYLFRKEGQNVTLSCEQNLNHDAMYWYRQDPGQGLRLIYYSQIVNDFQKGDIAEGYSVSREKKESFPLTVTSAQKNPTAFYLCASKEGQGNYGYTFGSGTRLTVV.

The chain employs TRBV14 and TRBJ1-1; 7 positions match TRBD1. After removal of 4 bases from V and 5 bases from J, the junction contained 10 bases not matched to a gene. The CDR3 extends over 15 amino acids. The germline V gene encodes CDR1 SGHDN and CDR2 FVKESK. The CDR3 spells CASSPGSRGRTEAFF. CDR3 DNA: TGTGCCAGCAGCCCAGGGAGTAGGGGGCGTACTGAAGCTTTCTTT.

V and J are TRBV24-1 and TRBJ2-5; 7 bases match TRBD1. Germline values: CDR1 KGHDR, CDR2 SFDVKD. This CDR3 has 16 amino acids. With 3 bases clipped from V and 2 bases from J, the junction kept 8 bases outside the gene matches. The CDR3 DNA follows: TGTGCCACCAGTGATGGGACAGTCAAAACACAAGAGACCCAGTACTTC. Translation: CATSDGTVKTQETQYF.

This chain joins TRBV7-9 and TRBJ1-4, with 8 bases aligning to TRBD1. With 3 bases clipped from V and 6 bases from J, the junction kept 12 bases outside the gene matches. CDR3 length: 17 residues. Per the germline V gene, CDR1 is SEHNR and CDR2 is FQNEAQ (reference sequence). The CDR3: CASSFEKKTGADEKLFF. The CDR3 DNA is TGTGCCAGCAGCTTCGAGAAGAAGACAGGGGCAGATGAAAAACTGTTTTTT.

The chain carries TRBV24-1 and TRBJ2-7; no firm D call. V was cut by 1 base and J by 3 bases, with 18 bases left in between. This CDR3 region has 17 residues. Germline CDR1 KGHDR, CDR2 SFDVKD. As DNA, the CDR3 is TGTGCCACCAGTGATTTAGCCAAGAACGGTTTTAGCTACGAGCAGTACTTC. Encoded protein: CATSDLAKNGFSYEQYF.

V gene TRBV7-9 combines with J gene TRBJ2-7, with D tentatively TRBD2 (6 bases). The ends were cut back, 3 bases at V and 4 bases at J, with 13 bases in the middle. CDR1 is SEHNR, CDR2 FQNEAQ, per germline (reference sequence). This CDR3 spans 14 amino acids. The CDR3 DNA sequence: TGTGCCAGCAGCTTGATGGGGGGTGATTACGAGCAGTACTTC. This translates into CASSLMGGDYEQYF.

The CDR3 reads CASSLSIGVGTEAFF. CDR3 nucleotide sequence: TGTGCCAGCAGTTTATCGATAGGGGTCGGCACTGAAGCTTTCTTT. The chain links TRBV27 to TRBJ1-1, with a tentative D call TRBD1 (5 bases). With 0 bases removed from V and 4 bases from J, the gap between germline ends came to 12 bases. The CDR3 contains 15 residues. Per the germline V gene, CDR1 is MNHEY and CDR2 is SMNVEV (reference sequence).

This chain links TRBV6-5 with TRBJ2-7, with unresolved D. Germline CDR1 MNHEY, CDR2 SVGAGI. The CDR3 totals 14 residues. V shed 6 bases and J shed 5 bases, with 17 bases lying between them. The CDR3, as DNA: TGTGCCAGCAGGCCCTTAGGTAGCCGCAACGAGCAGTACTTC. Residues: CASRPLGSRNEQYF.

As DNA, the CDR3 is TGTGCCAGCAGCGCGGGACTAGCCTACGAGCAGTACTTC. Amino acids: CASSAGLAYEQYF. V usage is TRBV7-2 and J usage is TRBJ2-7; 8 bases are shared with TRBD2. J was trimmed by 2 bases and V by 5 bases; bases with no gene match: 2. The CDR3 is made up of 13 amino acids. Germline CDR1 is SGHTA and CDR2 is FQGNSA.